Included here is one TCR beta chain sequence, with context. This sample was taken from a study of control samples from healthy donors and cancer patients. Germline lookup yields CDR1 SGHTA and CDR2 FQGNSA. The CDR3 contains 16 residues. J lost 5 bases, V lost 1 base, and 7 bases had no gene match. Some clones are missing from TCRdb's copy, which holds only in-frame ones; the method was immunoSEQ multiplex PCR. The sample lists 85,000 to 120,000 clones, 90% to 95% seen once, with 2.5% in the top ten. The TCR sequence derives from a young woman in good health. The chain carries TRBV7-2 and TRBJ2-3, with 9 bases matching TRBD2. The sequenced material came from blood. CDR3 in DNA: TGTGCCAGCAGCTTAGGGCAGGCGGGAGGGGAAGATACGCAGTATTTT. This translates into CASSLGQAGGEDTQYF.